This passage covers 16 T cell receptor beta chains from one sample sequenced in a study of blood T cell repertoires in COVID-19 (TCRdb year 2020). Library preparation used the immunoSEQ multiplex PCR assay. TCRdb mirrors the immuneACCESS table, restricted to in-frame sequences. Some clones are absent from its copies; in checked studies, under half trace to an unresolved V gene, and the reason for the others is unknown. The sample records fewer than 300,000 clones, about 88% of which are singletons. The ten largest make up about 1.6% of the sample. Sequences were obtained from peripheral blood. The origin of the receptors is a human donor with COVID-19, enrolled during active disease. The donor label of this sample is uncertain.

The J gene is TRBJ1-1, the V gene TRBV9; tentative D call: TRBD1 (6 bases). This CDR3 spans 15 amino acids. Germline V gene lookup returns CDR1 SGDLS and CDR2 YYNGEE. V dropped 3 bases and J dropped 8 bases, with 20 bases sitting between them. CDR3 protein: CASSAGGGPRWEAFF. Here the CDR3 DNA reads TGTGCCAGCAGCGCGGGGGGGGGCCCCCGTTGGGAAGCTTTCTTT.

With regard to this clone: In the same sample, other DNA sequences code for this CDR3. The chain combines TRBV29-1 with TRBJ2-7; 7 bases agree with TRBD1. Germline trimming cut 3 bases from V and 5 bases from J; bases unmatched to any gene: 4. Germline CDR1 and CDR2: SQVTM and ANQGSEA. This CDR3 region has 12 residues. CDR3 in DNA: TGCAGCGTTGAGGTGCAGGGGGACGAGCAGTACTTC. This translates into CSVEVQGDEQYF.

The chain couples TRBV7-9 to TRBJ1-2; no firm D call. The CDR3 contains 14 residues. V was trimmed by 4 bases and J by 1 base, leaving 10 bases between them. CDR1 and CDR2 (germline): SEHNR, FQNEAQ (reference sequence). In DNA form, the CDR3 reads TGTGCCAGCAGCTCTGACATCCTTAACTATGGCTACACCTTC. Translation gives CASSSDILNYGYTF.

The genes are TRBV19 and TRBJ1-5; perhaps TRBD1 as D (6 bases). The CDR3 loop spans 15 amino acids. Germline V gene data show CDR1 as LNHDA and CDR2 as SQIVND (reference sequence). V was trimmed by 5 bases and J by 1 base, leaving 12 bases between them. The CDR3 protein is CASSPTGISNQPQHF. The CDR3 bases are TGTGCCAGTAGTCCAACAGGGATCAGCAATCAGCCCCAGCATTTT.

This sequence joins TRBV28 and TRBJ2-7; D is uncertain. CDR1 and CDR2 (germline): MDHEN, SYDVKM. CDR3 length: 12 residues. V was pared by 6 bases and J by 4 bases, with 10 bases between. The CDR3 DNA reads TGTGCCAGCAGAGGTTCCGGGTACGAGCAGTACTTC. It codes for CASRGSGYEQYF.

This chain connects TRBV3-1 (or the pseudogene TRBV3-2) to TRBJ2-1; D is unclear. This CDR3 spans 15 amino acids. V lost 0 bases and J lost 7, with 13 bases in between. CDR1 is LGHDT and CDR2 is YNNKEL in the germline V gene (reference sequence). The CDR3 region is CASSQDSSEENEQFF. The DNA for the CDR3 is TGTGCCAGCAGCCAAGATTCGTCCGAGGAGAATGAGCAGTTCTTC.

The chain employs TRBV5-4 and TRBJ2-7; the match to TRBD2 covers 12 bases. Germline trimming cut 0 bases from V and 2 bases from J; bases unmatched to any gene: 0. The CDR3 consists of 15 residues. Germline-derived CDR1 and CDR2 are SGHNT and YYREEE (reference sequence). The CDR3 DNA follows: TGTGCCAGCAGCTTGGGGACTAGCGGGGCCTACGAGCAGTACTTC. Protein: CASSLGTSGAYEQYF.

This chain connects TRBV21-1 to TRBJ1-5. TRBV21-1 is a known pseudogene. The CDR3 runs 17 residues. The CDR3 sequence is CATPPPPGGMVSQPQHF. The CDR3 bases are TGTGCCACCCCGCCCCCACCGGGCGGGATGGTGAGTCAGCCCCAGCATTTT.

This clone was seen a handful of times. The V and J genes are TRBV28 and TRBJ1-2; the D gene is possibly TRBD1 (5 bases). The CDR3 length is 14 residues. Germline CDR1 is MDHEN and CDR2 is SYDVKM. V lost 4 bases and J lost 0, with 9 bases in between. The CDR3 region has the DNA TGTGCCAGCAGTTACGGGACTGCTAACTATGGCTACACCTTC. This gives the protein CASSYGTANYGYTF.

The CDR3 bases are TGCAGCGCCTCCCCGACAGGGGGCACTGAAGCTTTCTTT. This sequence encodes CSASPTGGTEAFF. This chain uses TRBV29-1 with TRBJ1-1; 9 bases are a match to TRBD1. The trim removed 7 bases at V and 4 bases at J, leaving 7 bases unmatched. The CDR3 consists of 13 residues. From germline, CDR1 is SQVTM and CDR2 ANQGSEA. The full variable domain, completed using reference TRBV29-1 and TRBJ1-1, is SAVISQKPSRDICQRGTSLTIQCQVDSQVTMMFWYRQQPGQSLTLIATANQGSEATYESGFVIDKFPISRPNLTFSTLTVSNMSPEDSSIYLCSASPTGGTEAFFGQGTRLTVV.

This rearrangement joins TRBV28 to TRBJ1-3; D is unresolved. The V end was cut by 5 bases, the J end by 4 bases, with 18 bases between. This CDR3 spans 16 amino acids. Germline CDR1 reads MDHEN; CDR2 reads SYDVKM. CDR3 sequence (DNA): TGTGCCAGCAGTCCTCGCCCGGCAGGAACCGGAAACACCATATATTTT. Translated: CASSPRPAGTGNTIYF.

This chain connects TRBV5-1 to TRBJ2-7; maybe TRBD1 (5 bases). Germline lookup yields CDR1 SGHRS and CDR2 YFSETQ. V gave up 3 bases and J gave up 2 bases, with 12 bases separating them. The CDR3 contains 14 residues. This CDR3 reads CASSSGGATYEQYF. The CDR3 bases are TGCGCCAGCAGCTCGGGTGGGGCCACCTACGAGCAGTACTTC.

The rearrangement joins TRBV29-1 to TRBJ2-1, with 9 positions matching TRBD2. Germline V gives CDR1 SQVTM, CDR2 ANQGSEA. The length of the CDR3 is 14 residues. Losses at the gene ends were 4 bases for V and 6 bases for J; bases not matched to a gene: 7. CDR3 coding DNA: TGCAGCGTTGTCAGGGTAGCGGGAGTCAATGAGCAGTTCTTC. Residues: CSVVRVAGVNEQFF.

This clone appeared a single time. The chain employs TRBV12-5 and TRBJ2-5; D might be TRBD1 (6 bases). V gave up 5 bases and J gave up 5 bases, with 12 bases separating them. CDR3 size: 13 residues. The V gene's germline CDR1 is LGHNT and CDR2 FRNRAP. This chain's CDR3 is CASGPDQGETQYF. DNA of the CDR3: TGTGCTAGTGGTCCGGACCAGGGGGAGACCCAGTACTTC.

The V gene is TRBV7-3, the J gene TRBJ2-3, with 8 bases aligning to TRBD2. CDR3 length equals 15 residues. Germline CDR1 and CDR2: SGHTA and FQGTGA. After removal of 1 base from V and 4 bases from J, the junction contained 4 bases not matched to a gene. CDR3 sequence reads: CASSLMGLGADTQYF. The DNA of the CDR3 is TGTGCCAGCAGCTTAATGGGACTAGGGGCAGATACGCAGTATTTT.

The sample holds one count of this clone. This chain joins TRBV6-5 and TRBJ1-6; TRBD1 is a possible D gene (5 bases). This CDR3 is 13 amino acids long. Germline V CDR1 and CDR2: MNHEY, SVGAGI. Trimming removed 8 bases at V and 7 bases at J, with 12 bases between. The CDR3, as DNA: TGTGCCAGCTTCAGGGCAAAGAATTCACCCCTCCACTTT. Protein product: CASFRAKNSPLHF.